Reported below is one T cell receptor beta chain. Its antigen remains unidentified. No quality values exist for individual bases; no much larger clone is one base distant. This sample was taken from a study of control samples from healthy donors and cancer patients (dated by TCRdb to about 2020). At the junction V is shortened by 1 base and J by 0 bases, with 9 bases in between. Inclusive of the bounding cysteine and phenylalanine, the CDR3 is 15 residues long. The retained sequence is limited to the CDR3, 45 bases, with the frame set at the first base. Sequences SGHVS (CDR1) and FQNEAQ (CDR2) are obtained from the germline V gene. To prepare the library, the immunoSEQ multiplex PCR assay was applied. Sourced from immuneACCESS, this table was stored by TCRdb with only in-frame sequences that have V and J called. A share of the clones is absent; for the studies checked, an unresolved V gene accounts for under half, and the remainder has no known explanation. For this sample the table gives approximately 150,000 clones, of which around 88% were detected only once. 1.5% to 2% of the sample is in the top ten clones.

Sequencing was performed on blood. This receptor chain uses TRBV7-8 and TRBJ1-1; TRBD1 is a possible D gene, resting on 6 matching bases. The TCR sequence derives from a young man in good health. The nucleotide sequence is given as TGTGCCAGCAGCTTAGACGACAGGTTGAACACTGAAGCTTTCTTT. Translated, it reads CASSLDDRLNTEAFF. The reference TRBV7-8 and TRBJ1-1 proteins fill in what lies around the CDR3, so the full variable domain reads GAGVSQSPRYKVAKRGQDVALRCDPISGHVSLFWYQQALGQGPEFLTYFQNEAQLDKSGLPSDRFFAERPEGSVSTLKIQRTQQEDSAVYLCASSLDDRLNTEAFFGQGTRLTVV.